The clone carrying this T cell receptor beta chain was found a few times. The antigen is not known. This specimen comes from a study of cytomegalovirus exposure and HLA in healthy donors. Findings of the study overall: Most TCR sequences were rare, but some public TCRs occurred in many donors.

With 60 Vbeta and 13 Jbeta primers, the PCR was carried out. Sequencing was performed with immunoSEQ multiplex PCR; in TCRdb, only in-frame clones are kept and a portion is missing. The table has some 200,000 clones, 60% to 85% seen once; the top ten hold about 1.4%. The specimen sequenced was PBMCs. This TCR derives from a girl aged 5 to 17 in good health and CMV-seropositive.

CDR3 nucleotides: TGTGCCAGCAGGGGACAGGGGGCCCACGAGCAGTACTTC. Its translation is CASRGQGAHEQYF. The V gene is TRBV27, the J gene TRBJ2-7; 12 bases are shared with TRBD1. CDR1 MNHEY and CDR2 SMNVEV come from the germline V gene (reference sequence). The CDR3 loop spans 13 amino acids. V lost 6 bases and J lost 5; bases outside the gene matches: 2.